Listed below are T cell receptor beta chains from one sample, sequenced in a study of T cell repertoires in cytomegalovirus infection. No cognate antigen is known for these TCRs. TCRdb passed the reads through MiXCR, listing each CDR3 protein once. In the table there are about 500,000 distinct CDR3 sequences, 33% of which are singletons. The sample in question was cultured PBMCs, obtained from culture after CMV antigen stimulation. The receptors here all came from a human donor in good health (CMV status not recorded). Some clones in this sample may be carry-over from other donors' samples. The conserved cysteine and the conserved F or W are not part of the CDR3 here. A D gene is named only where the DNA matches it firmly. Size values are once, few and many counts, or a class for expanded clones, and some rows have none.

size	D	V	J	CDR3
many	TRBD2	TRBV7-8	TRBJ2-3	ASSLEGAGGPTDTQY
few	NA	TRBV12-3/TRBV12-4	TRBJ2-2	ASTSQRLNTGELF
NA	TRBD2	TRBV6-6	TRBJ2-1	ASNHAPGTRAYEQF
few	TRBD1	TRBV4-1	TRBJ1-2	ASSPISGTGLNYGYT
NA	NA	TRBV6-2/TRBV6-3	TRBJ2-1	ASRAVWTDNEQF
few	TRBD1	TRBV19	TRBJ1-1	ASRKIGTGYTEAF
NA	NA	TRBV28	TRBJ1-5	ASWQDDSNQPQH
NA	NA	TRBV27	TRBJ2-7	ASSFSDGSYEQY
few	NA	TRBV7-8	TRBJ2-3	ASSLRATTSTDTQY
many	TRBD1	TRBV7-2	TRBJ2-5	ASSLAGTGQETQY
NA	NA	TRBV12-3/TRBV12-4	TRBJ2-3	ASTIGADTQY
NA	NA	TRBV6-1	TRBJ2-7	ASSEAKGYDEQY
many	TRBD1	TRBV7-3	TRBJ1-5	ASSPGQGLIIYSNQPQH
NA	NA	TRBV12-3/TRBV12-4	TRBJ1-5	ASRSGTNLNQPQH
few	NA	TRBV7-2	TRBJ2-5	ASSRGTDETQY
NA	TRBD2	TRBV20-1	TRBJ2-1	SATGSGRANEQF
NA	TRBD2	TRBV15	TRBJ2-5	ATSRGGGLGETQY
few	TRBD2	TRBV7-8	TRBJ2-7	ASSHTSGSFYEQY
NA	NA	TRBV19	TRBJ1-1	ASSLKTANTEAF
NA	NA	TRBV2	TRBJ2-1	ASSELVVYNEQF
few	NA	TRBV12-3/TRBV12-4	TRBJ2-5	ASSFSDWEETQY
NA	NA	TRBV19	TRBJ2-7	ASSINRVEYEQY
few	NA	TRBV7-2	TRBJ2-5	ASRHTAGRQETQY
few	NA	TRBV7-2	TRBJ2-2	ASSAPPLLGELF
NA	TRBD2	TRBV6-2/TRBV6-3	TRBJ2-1	ASRPGDGRALEQF
few	TRBD1	TRBV7-6	TRBJ2-2	ASSAGTAVTGELF
NA	TRBD1	TRBV30	TRBJ1-6	AWSGTGVSPLH
few	NA	TRBV7-2	TRBJ1-6	ASSFSANSPLH
NA	TRBD2	TRBV19	TRBJ2-7	ASSTALGLVSAEQY
few	TRBD1	TRBV4-2	TRBJ1-2	ASSGTANHGYT
NA	TRBD1	TRBV19	TRBJ2-6	ASRPGQAPSSGANVLT
few	NA	TRBV29-1	TRBJ1-1	SVGSGGTEAF
NA	TRBD2	TRBV7-3	TRBJ2-1	ASSLVGESGSRYEQF
NA	NA	TRBV5-4	TRBJ2-3	ASSSPHPGAASTDTQY
NA	NA	TRBV20-1	TRBJ2-4	SARDARNSRNIQY